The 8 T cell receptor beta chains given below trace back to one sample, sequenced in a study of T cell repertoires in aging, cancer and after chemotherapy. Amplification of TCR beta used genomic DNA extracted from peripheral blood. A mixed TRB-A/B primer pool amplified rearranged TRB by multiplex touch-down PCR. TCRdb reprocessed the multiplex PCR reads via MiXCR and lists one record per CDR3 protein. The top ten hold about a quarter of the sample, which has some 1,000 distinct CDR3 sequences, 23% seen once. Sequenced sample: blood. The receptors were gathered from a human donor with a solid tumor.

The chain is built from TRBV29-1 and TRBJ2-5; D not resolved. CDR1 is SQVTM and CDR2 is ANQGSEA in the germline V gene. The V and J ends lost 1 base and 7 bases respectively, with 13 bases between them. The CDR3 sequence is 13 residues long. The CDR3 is CSVEVQAWGTQYF. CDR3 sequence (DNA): TGCAGCGTTGAAGTGCAAGCCTGGGGGACCCAGTACTTC.

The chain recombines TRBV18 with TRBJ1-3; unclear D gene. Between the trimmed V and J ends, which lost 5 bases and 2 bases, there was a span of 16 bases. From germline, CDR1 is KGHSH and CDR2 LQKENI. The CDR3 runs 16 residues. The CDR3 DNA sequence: TGTGCCAGCTCATCAGACACGAAGTTGACTGGAAACACCATATATTTT. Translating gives CASSSDTKLTGNTIYF.

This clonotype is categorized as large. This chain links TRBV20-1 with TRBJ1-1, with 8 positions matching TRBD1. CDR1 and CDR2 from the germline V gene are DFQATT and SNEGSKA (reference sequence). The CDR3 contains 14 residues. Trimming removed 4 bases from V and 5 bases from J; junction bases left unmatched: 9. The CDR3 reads CSATNPRGRTEAFF. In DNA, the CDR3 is TGCAGTGCTACAAATCCCAGGGGGCGAACTGAAGCTTTCTTT.

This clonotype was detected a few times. As DNA, the CDR3 is TGTGCCAGCAGCTCTACCGGGATAAATCAGCCCCAGCATTTT. Protein sequence: CASSSTGINQPQHF. The chain joins TRBV11-2 to TRBJ1-5; D call uncertain. From germline, CDR1 is SGHAT and CDR2 FQNNGV. The CDR3 is made up of 14 amino acids. V was shortened by 4 bases and J by 4 bases, with 11 bases between the two germline ends.

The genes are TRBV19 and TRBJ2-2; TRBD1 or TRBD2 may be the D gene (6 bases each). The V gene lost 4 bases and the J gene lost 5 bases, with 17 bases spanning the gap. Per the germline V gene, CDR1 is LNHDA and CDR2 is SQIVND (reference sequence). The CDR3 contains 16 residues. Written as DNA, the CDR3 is TGTGCCAGTAGTAAACGATCGGGGGCGGGGACCGGGGAGCTGTTTTTT. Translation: CASSKRSGAGTGELFF.

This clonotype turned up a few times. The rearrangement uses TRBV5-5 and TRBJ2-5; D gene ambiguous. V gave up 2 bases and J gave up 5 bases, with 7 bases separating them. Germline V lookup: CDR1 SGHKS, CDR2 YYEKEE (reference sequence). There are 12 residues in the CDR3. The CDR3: CASSFQEETQYF. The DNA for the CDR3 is TGTGCCAGCAGCTTTCAAGAGGAGACCCAGTACTTC.

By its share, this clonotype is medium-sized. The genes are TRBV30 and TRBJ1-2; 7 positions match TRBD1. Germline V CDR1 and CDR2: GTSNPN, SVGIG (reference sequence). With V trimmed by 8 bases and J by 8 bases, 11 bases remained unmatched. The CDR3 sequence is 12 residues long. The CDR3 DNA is TGTGCCGGCACTAGACAGGGAACCGGCTACACCTTC. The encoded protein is CAGTRQGTGYTF.

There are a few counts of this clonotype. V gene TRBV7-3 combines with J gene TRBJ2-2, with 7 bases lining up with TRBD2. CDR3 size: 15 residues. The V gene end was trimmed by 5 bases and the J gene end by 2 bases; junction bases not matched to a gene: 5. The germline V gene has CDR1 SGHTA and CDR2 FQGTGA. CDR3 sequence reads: CASSPGLTNTGELFF. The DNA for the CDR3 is TGTGCCAGCAGCCCGGGACTAACCAACACCGGGGAGCTGTTTTTT.